Listed below are T cell receptor beta chains from one sample, sequenced in a study of early T cells in non-severe SARS-CoV-2 infection. Each CDR3 protein is one row after TCRdb ran MiXCR on the 5' RACE reads. The data contain about 68,000 distinct CDR3 sequences, over 9% of them singletons. Sequenced material: whole blood. The origin of the receptors is an adult who was a healthcare worker with PCR-confirmed SARS-CoV-2 infection or an uninfected control (not recorded which). Both conserved end residues are part of each CDR3. Fields, in order: J gene, D gene, V gene, CDR3 protein. D genes are given only for firm matches.

j_call: TRBJ1-4; d_call: -; v_call: TRBV5-4; cdr3_aa: CASSLETDEKLFF
j_call: TRBJ2-3; d_call: -; v_call: TRBV11-2; cdr3_aa: CASSLFTDTQYF
j_call: TRBJ2-1; d_call: -; v_call: TRBV6-6; cdr3_aa: CASSYSSMQPYNEQFF
j_call: TRBJ2-3; d_call: -; v_call: TRBV6-2/TRBV6-3; cdr3_aa: CASSYRTDTQYF
j_call: TRBJ2-5; d_call: -; v_call: TRBV15; cdr3_aa: CATSYGRGRETQYF
j_call: TRBJ2-3; d_call: -; v_call: TRBV3-2; cdr3_aa: CASSQVLGLALTDTQYF
j_call: TRBJ1-2; d_call: TRBD1; v_call: TRBV11-2; cdr3_aa: CASSLSGQQYGYTF
j_call: TRBJ2-7; d_call: TRBD2; v_call: TRBV6-5; cdr3_aa: CASRRGLAAYEQYF
j_call: TRBJ2-7; d_call: -; v_call: TRBV12-3/TRBV12-4; cdr3_aa: CASSRTAALYEQYF
j_call: TRBJ2-5; d_call: -; v_call: TRBV7-2; cdr3_aa: CASSLSSTEETQYF
j_call: TRBJ2-3; d_call: -; v_call: TRBV7-2; cdr3_aa: CASSYGVSTDTQYF
j_call: TRBJ1-1; d_call: -; v_call: TRBV6-5; cdr3_aa: CASSLGTEAFF
j_call: TRBJ1-4; d_call: TRBD1; v_call: TRBV27; cdr3_aa: CASGSRGLGGKLFF
j_call: TRBJ2-3; d_call: TRBD2; v_call: TRBV27; cdr3_aa: CASSFITGTTKNKDTQYF
j_call: TRBJ2-3; d_call: TRBD2; v_call: TRBV7-6; cdr3_aa: CASSLPLSGGDTDTQYF
j_call: TRBJ2-7; d_call: -; v_call: TRBV20-1; cdr3_aa: CSARTTREQYF
j_call: TRBJ2-1; d_call: TRBD2; v_call: TRBV20-1; cdr3_aa: CSARNPSGAFEQFF
j_call: TRBJ1-2; d_call: -; v_call: TRBV5-5; cdr3_aa: CASSLRGTNYGYTF
j_call: TRBJ2-7; d_call: TRBD1; v_call: TRBV2; cdr3_aa: CAGSQGVTNEQYF
j_call: TRBJ2-3; d_call: TRBD2; v_call: TRBV3-1; cdr3_aa: CASSQGGTSEWRFTDTQYF
j_call: TRBJ2-3; d_call: -; v_call: TRBV20-1; cdr3_aa: CSARVGRGGDTQYF
j_call: TRBJ2-1; d_call: TRBD2; v_call: TRBV7-6; cdr3_aa: CASSLGRSSGHNEQFF
j_call: TRBJ2-1; d_call: -; v_call: TRBV5-1; cdr3_aa: CASSLRTWGGEQFF
j_call: TRBJ1-3; d_call: TRBD1; v_call: TRBV6-5; cdr3_aa: CASSSLSTGFGNTIYF
j_call: TRBJ1-1; d_call: -; v_call: TRBV29-1; cdr3_aa: CSVAVGDTEAFF